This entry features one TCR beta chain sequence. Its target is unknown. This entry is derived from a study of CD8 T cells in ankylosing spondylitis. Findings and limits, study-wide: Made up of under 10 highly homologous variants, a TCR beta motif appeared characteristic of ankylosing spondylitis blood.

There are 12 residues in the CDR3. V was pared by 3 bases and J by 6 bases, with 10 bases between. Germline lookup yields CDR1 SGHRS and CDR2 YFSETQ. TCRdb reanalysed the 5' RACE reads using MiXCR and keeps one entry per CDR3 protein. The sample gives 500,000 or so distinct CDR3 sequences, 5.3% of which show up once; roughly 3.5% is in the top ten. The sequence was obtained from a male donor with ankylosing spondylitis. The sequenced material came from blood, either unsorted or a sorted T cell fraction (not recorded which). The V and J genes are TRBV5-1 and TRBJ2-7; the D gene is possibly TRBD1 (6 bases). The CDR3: CASSWQGLEQYF. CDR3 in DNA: TGCGCCAGCAGCTGGCAGGGGCTCGAGCAGTACTTC.